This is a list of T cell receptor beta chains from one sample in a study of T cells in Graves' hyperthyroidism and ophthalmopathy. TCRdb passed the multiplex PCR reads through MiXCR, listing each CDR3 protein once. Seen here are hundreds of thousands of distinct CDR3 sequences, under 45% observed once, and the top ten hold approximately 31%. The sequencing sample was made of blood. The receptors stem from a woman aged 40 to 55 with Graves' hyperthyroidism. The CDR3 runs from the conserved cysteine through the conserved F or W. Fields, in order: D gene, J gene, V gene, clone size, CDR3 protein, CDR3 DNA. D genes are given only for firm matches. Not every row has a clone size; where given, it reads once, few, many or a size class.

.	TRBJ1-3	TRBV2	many	CASSADARNTIYF	TGTGCCAGCAGTGCGGACGCGAGAAACACCATATATTTT
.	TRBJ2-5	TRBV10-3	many	CAISPGVQETQYF	TGTGCCATCAGTCCGGGGGTCCAAGAGACCCAGTACTTC
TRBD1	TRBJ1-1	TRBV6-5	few	CASSSNRQGANTEAFF	TGTGCCAGCAGTTCTAATCGACAGGGGGCGAACACTGAAGCTTTCTTT
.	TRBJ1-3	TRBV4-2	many	CASSQPSTGTVSGNTIYF	TGTGCCAGCAGCCAACCCTCGACCGGGACCGTCTCTGGAAACACCATATATTTT
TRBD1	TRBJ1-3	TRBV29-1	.	CSVIPGTGNTIYF	TGCAGCGTCATACCCGGGACAGGGAACACCATATATTTT
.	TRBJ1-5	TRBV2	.	CASSFWGGGVNQPQHF	TGTGCCAGCAGTTTCTGGGGGGGGGGGGTTAATCAGCCCCAGCATTTT
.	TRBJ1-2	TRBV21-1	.	CASSNYRGTGTNNYGYTF	TGTGCCAGCAGCAACTATCGCGGGACAGGGACCAATAACTATGGCTACACCTTC
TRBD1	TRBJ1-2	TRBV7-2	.	CASSLTGDFGYTF	TGTGCCAGCAGCCTGACAGGGGACTTCGGCTACACCTTC
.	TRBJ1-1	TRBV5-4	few	CASSFLQAERTEAFF	TGTGCCAGCAGCTTTCTACAGGCAGAGAGGACTGAAGCTTTCTTT
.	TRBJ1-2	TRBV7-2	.	CASSSNYSYAF	TGTGCCAGCAGCTCTAACTATAGCTACGCCTTC
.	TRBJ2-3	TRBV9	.	CASSATPQNTQYF	TGTGCCAGCAGCGCGACCCCACAGAATACGCAGTATTTT
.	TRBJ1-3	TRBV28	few	CASSLDTGTGNTIYF	TGTGCCAGCAGTCTGGACACAGGGACAGGAAACACCATATATTTT
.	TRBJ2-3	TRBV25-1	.	CASSFPAGLGTDTQYF	TGTGCCAGCAGTTTTCCCGCGGGGTTGGGCACAGATACGCAGTATTTT
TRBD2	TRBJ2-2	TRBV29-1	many	CSVVTSGTGELFF	TGCAGCGTTGTAACTAGCGGAACCGGGGAGCTGTTTTTT
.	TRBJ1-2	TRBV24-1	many	CATSEPGAAYGYTF	TGTGCCACCAGTGAGCCGGGGGCGGCATATGGCTACACCTTC
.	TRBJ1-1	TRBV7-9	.	CASSPGLDWSSEAFF	TGTGCCAGCAGCCCGGGGTTGGATTGGTCTTCTGAAGCTTTCTTT
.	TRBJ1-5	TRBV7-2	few	CASSQYVKGQPQHF	TGTGCCAGCAGCCAATACGTTAAGGGCCAGCCCCAGCATTTT
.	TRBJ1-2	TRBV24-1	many	CATSDATETYGYTF	TGTGCCACCAGTGATGCCACGGAAACCTATGGCTACACCTTC
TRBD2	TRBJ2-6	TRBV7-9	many	CASRYHSGGKSGANVLTF	TGTGCCAGCAGGTACCATAGCGGGGGCAAATCTGGGGCCAACGTCCTGACTTTC
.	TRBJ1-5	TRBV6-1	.	CASRSDSGAGEQPQHF	TGTGCCAGCAGGTCCGATTCGGGGGCCGGGGAGCAGCCCCAGCATTTT
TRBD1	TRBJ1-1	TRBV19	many	CASSISGGAFF	TGTGCCAGTAGTATCTCAGGGGGGGCTTTCTTT
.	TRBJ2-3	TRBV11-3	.	CASSLAVYTDTQYF	TGTGCCAGCAGCTTAGCGGTATACACAGATACGCAGTATTTT
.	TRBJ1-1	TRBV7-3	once	CASSPLDTVLAFF	TGTGCCAGCAGTCCGCTGGACACCGTTCTAGCTTTCTTT
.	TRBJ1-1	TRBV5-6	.	CASRLSLHTNTEAFF	TGTGCCAGCAGGCTGTCCTTGCATACGAACACTGAAGCTTTCTTT
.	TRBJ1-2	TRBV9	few	CASSGWQPPNANYGYTF	TGTGCCAGCTCGGGGTGGCAGCCCCCGAACGCTAACTATGGCTACACCTTC
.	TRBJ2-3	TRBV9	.	CASRGGGADTQYF	TGTGCCAGCAGGGGAGGGGGAGCCGATACGCAGTATTTT
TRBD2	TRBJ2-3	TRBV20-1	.	CSGLAGAQAQDTQYF	TGCAGTGGACTAGCGGGGGCCCAAGCACAAGATACGCAGTATTTT
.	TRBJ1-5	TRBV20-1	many	CSAQQGSNQPQHF	TGCAGTGCTCAACAGGGAAGCAATCAGCCCCAGCATTTT
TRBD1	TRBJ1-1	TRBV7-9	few	CASSLRGQRNTEAFF	TGTGCCAGCAGCTTGAGGGGGCAAAGGAACACTGAAGCTTTCTTT
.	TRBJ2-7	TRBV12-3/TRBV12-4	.	CASKFGNEQYF	TGTGCCAGCAAGTTCGGGAACGAGCAGTACTTC
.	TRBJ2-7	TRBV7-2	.	CASSQKRSEQYF	TGTGCCAGCAGCCAAAAAAGATCCGAGCAGTACTTC
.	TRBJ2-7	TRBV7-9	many	CASSYPVWAYEQYF	TGTGCCAGCAGCTACCCGGTGTGGGCCTACGAGCAGTACTTC
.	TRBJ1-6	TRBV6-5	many	CASRNVGPSPLHF	TGTGCCAGCAGAAACGTGGGCCCTTCACCCCTCCACTTT
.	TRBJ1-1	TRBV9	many	CASSVAVAEAFF	TGTGCCAGCAGCGTAGCCGTGGCTGAAGCTTTCTTT
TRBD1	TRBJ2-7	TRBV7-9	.	CASSPTGTGGLLNYEQYF	TGTGCCAGCAGCCCGACAGGGACAGGGGGACTCTTGAACTACGAGCAGTACTTC
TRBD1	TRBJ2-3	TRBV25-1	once	CASSGQGETDTQYF	TGCGCCAGCAGCGGTCAGGGGGAAACAGATACGCAGTATTTT
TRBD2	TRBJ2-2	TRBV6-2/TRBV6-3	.	CAGLAGTGELFF	TGTGCCGGGCTAGCGGGGACCGGGGAGCTGTTTTTT
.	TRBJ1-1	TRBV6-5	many	CASSFGIHTEAFF	TGTGCCAGCAGTTTTGGGATCCACACTGAAGCTTTCTTT
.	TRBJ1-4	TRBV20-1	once	CSARGGGREKLFF	TGCAGTGCTAGAGGGGGTGGGCGCGAAAAACTGTTTTTT
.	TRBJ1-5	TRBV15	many	CATSSASYSNQPQHF	TGTGCCACCAGCAGCGCGAGTTATAGCAATCAGCCCCAGCATTTT
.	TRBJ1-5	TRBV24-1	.	CATSDTQGAPQHF	TGTGCCACCAGTGATACACAGGGAGCGCCCCAGCATTTT
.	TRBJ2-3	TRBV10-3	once	CAISDSTRRAATDTQYF	TGTGCCATCAGTGACTCCACTCGCAGGGCCGCCACAGATACGCAGTATTTT
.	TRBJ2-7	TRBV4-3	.	CASSQAASVYEQYF	TGCGCCAGCAGCCAAGCGGCTAGCGTCTACGAGCAGTACTTC
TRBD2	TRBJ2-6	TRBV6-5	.	CASSYSTSWSSGANVLTF	TGTGCCAGCAGTTACTCGACTAGCTGGAGCTCTGGGGCCAACGTCCTGACTTTC
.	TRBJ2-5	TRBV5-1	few	CASSPGGYETQYF	TGCGCCAGCAGCCCGGGTGGGTACGAGACCCAGTACTTC
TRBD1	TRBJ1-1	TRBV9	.	CASSSRQGDATEAFF	TGTGCCAGCAGCTCCAGACAGGGAGATGCCACTGAAGCTTTCTTT
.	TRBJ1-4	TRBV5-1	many	CASSLGQNNEKLFF	TGCGCCAGCAGCTTGGGACAGAATAATGAAAAACTGTTTTTT
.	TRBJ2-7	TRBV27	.	CASSSAVSYEQYF	TGTGCCAGCAGTTCTGCAGTCTCCTACGAGCAGTACTTC